Listed here are 24 T cell receptor beta chains from one sample, sequenced in a study of T-cell reconstitution after alpha-beta-depleted transplantation in children. The TCRbeta library was prepared with unique molecular identifiers. Using its own MiXCR run on the PCR reads, TCRdb lists one record per CDR3 protein. The table lists 500,000 or so distinct CDR3 sequences, about 33% of them singletons. The material sequenced was PBMCs from the stem cell graft donor, taken from the stem cell graft. Source of these receptors: a human donor who donated a stem cell graft to a child with aplastic anemia.

This clonotype was seen more than once but under ten times. The V and J genes are TRBV20-1 and TRBJ2-7; D is perhaps TRBD1 or TRBD2 (5 bases each). V gave up 3 bases and J gave up 4 bases, with 16 bases separating them. Germline CDR1 is DFQATT and CDR2 is SNEGSKA (reference sequence). The CDR3 is 14 residues long. The CDR3: CSASRDQSTYEQYV. The CDR3 DNA is TGCAGTGCTAGCCGGGACCAGTCAACTTACGAGCAGTACGTC.

The chain carries TRBV12-3 or TRBV12-4 and TRBJ1-1; weak D call: TRBD1 (6 bases). The CDR3 runs 13 residues. The CDR3 coding sequence is TGTTCCCAGTCCGGACAGCTCAACACTGAAGCTTTCTTT. Its protein product is CSQSGQLNTEAFF.

This clonotype was seen a few times. The chain recombines TRBV7-2 with TRBJ2-2; no clear D gene. Trimming removed 6 bases at V and 1 base at J, with 3 bases between. CDR1 is SGHTA and CDR2 is FQGNSA in the germline V gene. The CDR3 consists of 12 residues. The DNA for the CDR3 is TGTGCCAGCAGTGGGAACACCGGGGAGCTGTTTTTT. It encodes CASSGNTGELFF.

This clonotype showed up just a few times. The rearrangement links TRBV7-2 to TRBJ1-4; D perhaps matches TRBD1 (5 bases). Trimming left V 1 base short and J 7 bases short, with 13 bases between. This CDR3 has 15 residues. CDR1 SGHTA and CDR2 FQGNSA come from the germline V gene. Here the CDR3 reads CASSLDIMQGEKLFF. DNA for the CDR3: TGTGCCAGCAGCTTAGATATCATGCAGGGTGAAAAACTGTTTTTT.

The chain has TRBV11-2 and TRBJ1-1, with D maybe TRBD1 (6 bases). Per germline, CDR1 SGHAT and CDR2 FQNNGV. The CDR3 spans 13 residues. The ends were cut back, 2 bases at V and 7 bases at J, with 11 bases in the middle. CDR3 loop: CASSLSLTGEAFF. The CDR3 DNA sequence: TGTGCCAGCAGCTTATCCCTGACAGGTGAAGCTTTCTTT.

The rearrangement uses TRBV28 and TRBJ2-7; D gene ambiguous. The CDR3 sequence is 14 residues long. V was cut by 7 bases and J by 6 bases, with 19 bases left in between. Per the germline V gene, CDR1 is MDHEN and CDR2 is SYDVKM. CDR3 nucleotides: TGTGCCAGCACCACGGGCCCCTATTATTCCGAGCAGTACTTC. It translates to CASTTGPYYSEQYF.

The chain links TRBV15 to TRBJ2-7; tentatively, D is TRBD2 (6 bases). Germline V CDR1 and CDR2: LNHNV, YYDKDF (reference sequence). Trimming pared 0 bases from V and 3 bases from J, leaving 12 bases between. This CDR3 has 15 residues. As DNA, the CDR3 is TGTGCCACCAGCAGAGATTTGGAGGGTGTCTACGAGCAGTACTTC. This codes for CATSRDLEGVYEQYF.

This clonotype was detected only a few times. The chain combines TRBV12-3 or TRBV12-4 with TRBJ1-4, with D hard to call. The CDR3 has 12 residues. Trimming took 6 bases from V and 7 from J, leaving 9 bases between them. CDR3 nucleotides: TGTGCCAGCAGCTCGACGGGTGAAAAACTGTTTTTT. Its translation is CASSSTGEKLFF.

The chain joins TRBV29-1 to TRBJ1-1; 7 nucleotides align to TRBD1. CDR3 length equals 15 residues. Germline trimming cut 2 bases from V and 2 bases from J; bases unmatched to any gene: 8. CDR1 is SQVTM, CDR2 ANQGSEA, per germline. The CDR3 loop is CSVEHFTGDNTEAFF. The DNA of the CDR3 is TGCAGCGTTGAACACTTTACAGGGGATAACACTGAAGCTTTCTTT.

The sample holds one count of this clonotype. The V and J genes are TRBV28 and TRBJ2-3, with D perhaps given as TRBD1 or TRBD2 (5 bases each). This CDR3 spans 13 amino acids. V was shortened by 6 bases and J by 2 bases, with 9 bases between the two germline ends. Germline V gene data show CDR1 as MDHEN and CDR2 as SYDVKM. CDR3 coding DNA: TGTGCCAGCAGGGGGGAAGTCACAGATACGCAGTATTTT. Residues: CASRGEVTDTQYF.

The chain has TRBV28 and TRBJ1-5; 7 bases map to TRBD1. Trimming at V came to 4 bases and at J to 7 bases, leaving 7 bases not matched to a gene. Germline-derived CDR1 and CDR2 are MDHEN and SYDVKM. CDR3 size: 14 residues. The CDR3 spells CASSSGGEEQPQHF. The CDR3 region has the DNA TGTGCCAGCAGTTCAGGGGGAGAGGAGCAGCCCCAGCATTTT.

This clonotype was recorded a few times. V usage is TRBV20-1 and J usage is TRBJ2-3; 9 nucleotides align to TRBD2. Per the germline V gene, CDR1 is DFQATT and CDR2 is SNEGSKA (reference sequence). This CDR3 region has 16 residues. Trimming at V came to 6 bases and at J to 4 bases, leaving 14 bases not matched to a gene. CDR3 loop: CSANRPAGGGADTQYF. The CDR3 DNA reads TGCAGTGCCAACCGCCCAGCGGGAGGTGGGGCAGATACGCAGTATTTT.

This clonotype was picked up a small number of times. The CDR3 loop is CASSMPTVYGYTF. In DNA form, the CDR3 reads TGTGCCAGCAGCATGCCGACAGTCTATGGCTACACCTTC. The V and J genes are TRBV7-9 and TRBJ1-2; the D gene is possibly TRBD1 (5 bases). V was pared by 5 bases and J by 4 bases, with 11 bases between. The germline V gene encodes CDR1 SEHNR and CDR2 FQNEAQ (reference sequence). This CDR3 spans 13 amino acids.

This CDR3 reads CASSYSGGASDEQFF. DNA for the CDR3: TGTGCCAGCAGTTACTCCGGCGGAGCATCCGATGAGCAGTTCTTC. This chain joins TRBV6-5 and TRBJ2-1; D call uncertain. The V gene's germline CDR1 is MNHEY and CDR2 SVGAGI. Trimming removed 0 bases at V and 8 bases at J, with 14 bases between. The CDR3 contains 15 residues.

V gene TRBV6-5 combines with J gene TRBJ1-1; D unclear. The V end lost 6 bases, the J end lost 5 bases, and 16 bases lay between the germline ends. CDR1 MNHEY and CDR2 SVGAGI come from the germline V gene. The CDR3 totals 14 residues. CDR3 amino acids: CASRLLGYGTEAFF. CDR3 DNA: TGTGCCAGCAGGCTCCTAGGGTATGGGACTGAAGCTTTCTTT.

The genes are TRBV12-3 or TRBV12-4 and TRBJ1-1, with D unclear. V was trimmed by 5 bases and J by 2 bases, leaving 12 bases between them. This CDR3 contains 14 residues. The CDR3 reads CASSMGEKNTEAFF. The CDR3 coding sequence is TGTGCCAGCAGTATGGGCGAAAAAAACACTGAAGCTTTCTTT.

The rearrangement links TRBV6-2 or TRBV6-3 to TRBJ2-1, with 10 bases lining up with TRBD2. The CDR3 has 15 amino acids. J gave up 12 bases and V 5 bases, and 13 bases lay outside the gene matches. Germline V gives CDR1 MNHEY, CDR2 SVGEGT. The CDR3 reads CASSPGGLASKGQFF. The CDR3 nucleotides are TGTGCCAGCAGTCCCGGGGGACTAGCGAGCAAGGGGCAGTTCTTC.

This clonotype was seen only once. The chain combines TRBV18 with TRBJ1-1; D may be TRBD1 (5 bases). The CDR3 is 14 residues long. V gave up 0 bases and J gave up 10 bases, with 15 bases separating them. From germline, CDR1 is KGHSH and CDR2 LQKENI. This CDR3 reads CASSPPGLGTAAFF. CDR3 bases: TGTGCCAGCTCACCACCCGGGTTAGGGACGGCAGCTTTCTTT.

The CDR3 loop is CASSPNLTPDTQYF. The CDR3 DNA is TGTGCCAGCAGCCCGAACCTAACCCCAGATACGCAGTATTTT. The chain carries TRBV7-2 and TRBJ2-3, with D uncertain. This CDR3 comprises 14 residues. Germline values: CDR1 SGHTA, CDR2 FQGNSA. Trimming took 5 bases from V and 4 from J, leaving 13 bases between them.

This chain links TRBV7-6 with TRBJ2-1, with TRBD1 as a possible D gene (5 bases). This CDR3 is 15 amino acids long. V shed 0 bases and J shed 2 bases, with 8 bases lying between them. Germline V CDR1 and CDR2: SGHVS, FNYEAQ. The CDR3 nucleotides read TGTGCCAGCAGCTTAGCCCAGGGAACCTACAATGAGCAGTTCTTC. This sequence encodes CASSLAQGTYNEQFF.

This clonotype was counted only a few times. The chain employs TRBV7-9 and TRBJ2-7; 7 nucleotides match TRBD2. The CDR3 consists of 17 residues. From germline, CDR1 is SEHNR and CDR2 FQNEAQ (reference sequence). Trimming at V came to 2 bases and at J to 2 bases, leaving 12 bases not matched to a gene. The CDR3, as DNA: TGTGCCAGCAGCTTATTTGAAGAGCTAGCGGCAGCCTACGAGCAGTACTTC. It yields the protein CASSLFEELAAAYEQYF. The variable domain in full, completed from reference TRBV7-9 and TRBJ2-7, reads DTGVSQNPRHKITKRGQNVTFRCDPISEHNRLYWYRQTLGQGPEFLTYFQNEAQLEKSRLLSDRFSAERPKGSFSTLEIQRTEQGDSAMYLCASSLFEELAAAYEQYFGPGTRLTVT.

The chain recombines TRBV20-1 with TRBJ2-7, with TRBD2 identical over 7 bases. This CDR3 is built from 13 residues. With 3 bases clipped from V and 6 bases from J, the junction kept 8 bases outside the gene matches. From germline, CDR1 is DFQATT and CDR2 SNEGSKA (reference sequence). The CDR3 coding sequence is TGCAGTGCTAGTTCTTGGACTAGTCTCGAGCAGTACGTC. Translated, it gives CSASSWTSLEQYV.

The V gene is TRBV6-1, the J gene TRBJ2-1, with 8 bases that match TRBD1. The trim removed 8 bases at V and 8 bases at J, leaving 8 bases unmatched. Germline-derived CDR1 and CDR2 are MNHNS and SASEGT. The CDR3 length is 13 residues. This CDR3 is CASWDRSVDEQFF. The CDR3 region has the DNA TGTGCCAGCTGGGACAGGTCAGTCGATGAGCAGTTCTTC.

The chain combines TRBV20-1 with TRBJ2-6; unclear D gene. The CDR3 extends over 13 amino acids. Germline V gives CDR1 DFQATT, CDR2 SNEGSKA (reference sequence). Trimming stripped 3 bases from V and 0 bases from J, with 3 bases between. The CDR3 spells CSASPSGANVLTF. The CDR3 DNA reads as TGCAGTGCTAGTCCCTCTGGGGCCAACGTCCTGACTTTC.